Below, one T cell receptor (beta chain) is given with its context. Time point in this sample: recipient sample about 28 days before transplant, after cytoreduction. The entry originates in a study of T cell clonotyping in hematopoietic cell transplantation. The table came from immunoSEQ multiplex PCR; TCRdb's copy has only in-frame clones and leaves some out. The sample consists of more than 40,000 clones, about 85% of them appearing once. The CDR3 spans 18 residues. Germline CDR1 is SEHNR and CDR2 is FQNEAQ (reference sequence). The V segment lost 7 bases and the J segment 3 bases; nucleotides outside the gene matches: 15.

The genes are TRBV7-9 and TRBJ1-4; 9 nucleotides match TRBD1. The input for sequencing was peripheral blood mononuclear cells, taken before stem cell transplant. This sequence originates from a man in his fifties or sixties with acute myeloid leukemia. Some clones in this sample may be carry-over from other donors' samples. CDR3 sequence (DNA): TGTGCCAGCACCAGGTTGGGACAGGGACCCTGGGCTAATGAAAAACTGTTTTTT. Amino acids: CASTRLGQGPWANEKLFF.